The source of this TCR beta chain is a study of CD8 T cells in ankylosing spondylitis (dated 2017 in TCRdb). About the full investigation: T cell receptor beta repertoires were profiled in healthy donors and ankylosing spondylitis patients so that disease-linked TCR variants could be found. The full study cohort was made up of approximately 27 ankylosing spondylitis patients and 108 healthy donors. Peripheral blood was sampled, and synovial fluid was also collected from ankylosing spondylitis patients. Here is what the overall study found, with its caveats: In peripheral blood, the disease-linked clones were found at relatively low frequencies and had a CD8+ phenotype. A TCR beta motif made up of several highly homologous amino acid variants appeared to be characteristic of blood from ankylosing spondylitis patients. The disease-linked clones were reported as significantly enriched in matched synovial fluid samples from ankylosing spondylitis patients. Some TCR beta motif variants had previously been reported in synovial fluid and blood of reactive arthritis patients, which suggested common disease-initiation mechanisms.

In this sample, this clonotype turned up many times. The antigen it binds to is not known. Germline and junction disagree at one end, which may indicate a read error. CDR1 and CDR2 (SSHAT, FNYEAQ) derive from the germline V gene (reference sequence). The CDR3 runs 17 amino acids, cysteine and phenylalanine included. Only CDR3 DNA is held: 51 bases, read in frame from base 1. The sample was run on an Illumina HiSeq 2500. Quantitative 5'-RACE with molecular barcodes was used to prepare TCR beta libraries. As for the original processing: To identify disease-linked TCR variants, a new computational method was used, one built on a probabilistic model of VDJ rearrangement. Using fastp at Q25 and MiXCR, TCRdb reprocessed the public reads and kept productive beta chains. CDR3 protein sequences are deduplicated, and each keeps its most common genes and DNA. The V and J calls and clone size come from TCRdb's table, not from the authors' own analysis. In this sample the table shows approximately 140,000 distinct CDR3 sequences, around 45% of which occur a single time. The top ten clones comprise roughly 15% of the sample.

Synovial fluid samples and blood samples obtained from the same ankylosing spondylitis patients were matched. The receptor was derived from a male donor with ankylosing spondylitis. The sequenced material came from synovial fluid, either unsorted or a sorted T cell fraction (not recorded which). The chain joins TRBV7-7 to TRBJ2-5, with TRBD1 matching 7 junction bases. DNA sequence: TGTGCTAGCAGCGCAGCCGCCTGGGACACACAGGGGGAGACCCAGTACTTC. Translated, this is CASSAAAWDTQGETQYF.